This T cell receptor (beta chain) was identified in a study of brain T cells in children with intractable seizures. Comment on this clone: As yet, its antigen is unknown.

Sample time point: blood from clinic visit 5 months post-surgery; TSC patient then seizure free. The sequenced cases were selected for having the highest brain T cell transcript signatures. Points from the study as a whole: Only CDR3 sequence similarity suggested viral specificity, without known HCMV serostatus. Clones missing pre-surgery may reflect undersampling of that blood sample.

V lost 3 bases and J 3 bases, leaving 9 bases between the germline ends. This CDR3 is 14 amino acids long. The germline V gene has CDR1 WNHNN and CDR2 SYGVQD (reference sequence). Assay: immunoSEQ multiplex PCR; the TCRdb copy retains only in-frame clones and omits some. The sample has a few hundred thousand clones; about 93% are singletons. V gene TRBV10-1 combines with J gene TRBJ2-1, with TRBD1 as a possible D gene (6 bases). This clonotype was obtained from a boy in the first two years of life with tuberous sclerosis and intractable seizures. Specimen: peripheral blood, collected about 5 months after surgery. The CDR3 bases are TGCGCCAGCAGTGAAAGGGGGATCTACAATGAGCAGTTCTTC. Translating gives CASSERGIYNEQFF.